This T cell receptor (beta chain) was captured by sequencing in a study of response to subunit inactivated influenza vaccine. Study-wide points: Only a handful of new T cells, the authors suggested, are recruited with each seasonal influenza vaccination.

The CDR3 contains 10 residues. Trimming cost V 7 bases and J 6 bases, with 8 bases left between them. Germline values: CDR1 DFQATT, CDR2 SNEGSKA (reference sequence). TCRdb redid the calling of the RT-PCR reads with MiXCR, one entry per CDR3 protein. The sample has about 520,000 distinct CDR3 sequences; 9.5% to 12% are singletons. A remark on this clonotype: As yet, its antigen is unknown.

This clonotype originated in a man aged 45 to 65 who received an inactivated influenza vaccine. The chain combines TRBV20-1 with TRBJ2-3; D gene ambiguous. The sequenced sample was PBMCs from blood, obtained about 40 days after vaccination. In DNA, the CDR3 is TGCAGTGTTGATTCGGATACGCAGTATTTT. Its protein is CSVDSDTQYF.